The 20 T cell receptor beta chains given below trace back to one sample, sequenced in a study of beta chain features in type 1 diabetes. Every bit of the isolated RNA underwent reverse transcription, so sequencing read expressed TCRB transcripts. Method: immunoSEQ multiplex PCR; TCRdb's copy keeps in-frame clones and lacks some. The sample lists 350,000 to 400,000 clones, roughly 12% occurring once. The study, taken as a whole, reports: TCRB CDR3s were moderately but significantly shorter in Type 1 diabetes patients in all four CD4+ subsets.

Antigens for these TCRs are unknown. The sample was naive CD4+ T cells from blood. The source of these receptors is a woman in her late teens or twenties with type 1 diabetes.

CDR3 DNA: TGTGCCAGCAGTTTGGCTAGCGGGATCTTTTATGAGCAGTTCTTC. Protein sequence: CASSLASGIFYEQFF. This chain joins TRBV28 and TRBJ2-1; 9 nucleotides line up with TRBD2. J was trimmed by 8 bases and V by 3 bases; bases with no gene match: 8. This CDR3 spans 15 amino acids. Germline CDR1 MDHEN, CDR2 SYDVKM.

The chain recombines TRBV5-1 with TRBJ2-7; D possibly corresponds to TRBD2 (6 bases). The CDR3 runs to 10 residues. The V and J ends lost 5 bases and 9 bases respectively, with 9 bases between them. CDR1 is SGHRS and CDR2 is YFSETQ in the germline V gene. Here the CDR3 reads CASRLEGQYF. The CDR3, as DNA: TGCGCCAGCAGACTGGAGGGGCAGTACTTC.

J is TRBJ1-4 and V is TRBV5-1, with TRBD1 as a possible D gene (6 bases). Trimming cost V 4 bases and J 0 bases, with 10 bases left between them. CDR3 length: 15 amino acids. From germline, CDR1 is SGHRS and CDR2 YFSETQ. The CDR3 protein is CASSRDRPTNEKLFF. CDR3 coding DNA: TGCGCCAGCAGCCGAGACAGGCCAACTAATGAAAAACTGTTTTTT.

The V and J genes are TRBV11-3 and TRBJ2-3, with D perhaps matching TRBD1 (5 bases). The germline CDR1 and CDR2 sequences are SGHNT and YENEEA. The germline V and J ends were trimmed by 1 base and 0 bases, with 17 bases remaining between them. The CDR3 has 18 amino acids. The CDR3, as DNA: TGTGCCAGCAGCTTAGGCGAAAAGACAGACCCTAGCACAGATACGCAGTATTTT. Amino acid sequence: CASSLGEKTDPSTDTQYF.

The chain recombines TRBV2 with TRBJ1-1, with D possibly matching TRBD1 (5 bases). The V gene's germline CDR1 is SNHLY and CDR2 FYNNEI. V shed 8 bases and J shed 0 bases, with 10 bases lying between them. The CDR3 runs to 13 residues. As DNA, the CDR3 is TGTGCCAGCGCCAAGGACATGAACACTGAAGCTTTCTTT. It translates to CASAKDMNTEAFF.

The chain employs TRBV28 and TRBJ2-3, with TRBD2 matching over 8 bases. This CDR3 contains 14 residues. Germline CDR1 reads MDHEN; CDR2 reads SYDVKM. V lost 6 bases, J lost 4 bases, and 6 bases stayed unmatched. The CDR3 region is CASSRTSKADTQYF. Written as DNA, the CDR3 is TGTGCCAGCAGCCGGACTAGCAAAGCAGATACGCAGTATTTT.

This clone was observed a few times. This chain links TRBV5-1 with TRBJ1-6, with D possibly matching TRBD1 (5 bases). The V gene's germline CDR1 is SGHRS and CDR2 YFSETQ. The CDR3 has 14 amino acids. Trimming pared 3 bases from V and 7 bases from J, leaving 11 bases between. The CDR3 sequence is CASSSGQENSPLHF. In DNA, the CDR3 is TGCGCCAGCAGCTCTGGACAAGAAAATTCACCCCTCCACTTT.

In DNA, the CDR3 is TGTGCCAGCTCAAGGGACAGGGGTATGTACAATGAGCAGTTCTTC. It translates to CASSRDRGMYNEQFF. The gene calls are TRBV18 and TRBJ2-1, with 10 bases lining up with TRBD1. V lost 5 bases, J lost 4 bases, and 5 bases stayed unmatched. The CDR3 runs to 15 residues. CDR1 is KGHSH and CDR2 is LQKENI in the germline V gene.

V usage is TRBV11-3 and J usage is TRBJ2-1, with TRBD2 matching 9 bases. The CDR3 sequence is 14 residues long. V lost 4 bases and J lost 3; bases outside the gene matches: 1. CDR1 and CDR2 from the germline V gene are SGHNT and YENEEA. Here the CDR3 reads CASSSTSGYNEQFF. Written as DNA, the CDR3 is TGTGCCAGCAGCTCGACTAGCGGCTACAATGAGCAGTTCTTC. Filled out from reference TRBV11-3 and TRBJ2-1, the complete variable domain reads EAGVVQSPRYKIIEKKQPVAFWCNPISGHNTLYWYLQNLGQGPELLIRYENEEAVDDSQLPKDRFSAERLKGVDSTLKIQPAELGDSAVYLCASSSTSGYNEQFFGPGTRLTVL.

V and J are TRBV28 and TRBJ2-3; D not certain. CDR3 length: 12 residues. In germline, CDR1 is MDHEN, CDR2 SYDVKM. Trimming pared 7 bases from V and 5 bases from J, leaving 10 bases between. The CDR3 DNA reads TGTGCCAGCAAGGCAGGTTTAGATACGCAGTATTTT. Encoded protein: CASKAGLDTQYF.

The V gene is TRBV5-1, the J gene TRBJ2-3; 9 bases line up with TRBD2. Per germline, CDR1 SGHRS and CDR2 YFSETQ. The CDR3 spans 17 residues. V dropped 0 bases and J dropped 0; count of bases not matched to a gene: 5. The CDR3: CASSLEASGTSTDTQYF. In nucleotides, the CDR3 is TGCGCCAGCAGCTTGGAGGCTAGCGGGACTAGCACAGATACGCAGTATTTT.

This clone was detected a few times. The chain uses TRBV28 and TRBJ1-1; perhaps TRBD1 as D (6 bases). Looked up from germline, CDR1 is MDHEN and CDR2 is SYDVKM. There are 15 residues in the CDR3. The V end lost 7 bases, the J end lost 2 bases, and 17 bases lay between the germline ends. CDR3 sequence: CASKIQGRKNTEAFF. The DNA of the CDR3 is TGTGCCAGCAAGATACAGGGTCGTAAAAACACTGAAGCTTTCTTT.

The chain joins TRBV12-5 to TRBJ2-7, with D unresolved. Germline-derived CDR1 and CDR2 are LGHNT and FRNRAP. With 5 bases removed from V and 4 bases from J, the gap between germline ends came to 9 bases. The CDR3 runs to 12 residues. The CDR3 here is CASGPSQYEQYF. As DNA, the CDR3 is TGTGCTAGTGGTCCCTCCCAGTACGAGCAGTACTTC.

The chain combines TRBV28 with TRBJ2-7, with 9 nucleotides matching TRBD2. Germline CDR1 MDHEN, CDR2 SYDVKM. The CDR3 totals 15 residues. V gave up 5 bases and J gave up 6 bases; unmatched junction bases: 11. The CDR3 sequence is CASSLNPGLASEQYF. The CDR3 DNA reads as TGTGCCAGCAGTCTGAATCCGGGACTAGCAAGCGAGCAGTACTTC.

This clone was seen a handful of times. V is TRBV5-1 and J is TRBJ2-7; D is ambiguous. V gave up 1 base and J gave up 2 bases, with 22 bases separating them. In germline, CDR1 is SGHRS, CDR2 YFSETQ. This CDR3 contains 18 residues. CDR3 coding DNA: TGCGCCAGCAGCTTGACGAGATCTTTGAGAGAAGAAACCTACGAGCAGTACTTC. This translates into CASSLTRSLREETYEQYF. Looking up the rest from reference TRBV5-1 and TRBJ2-7 gives the full variable domain: KAGVTQTPRYLIKTRGQQVTLSCSPISGHRSVSWYQQTPGQGLQFLFEYFSETQRNKGNFPGRFSGRQFSNSRSEMNVSTLELGDSALYLCASSLTRSLREETYEQYFGPGTRLTVT.

The chain is built from TRBV7-9 and TRBJ2-1; a possible D gene is TRBD2 (7 bases). The CDR3 consists of 12 residues. Looked up from germline, CDR1 is SEHNR and CDR2 is FQNEAQ (reference sequence). Trimming removed 3 bases from V and 12 bases from J, with 12 bases in between. CDR3 residues: CASSFKGEGQFF. CDR3 coding DNA: TGTGCCAGCAGCTTTAAGGGGGAGGGGCAGTTCTTC.

The chain is built from TRBV4-2 and TRBJ2-1; 9 bases map to TRBD1. The V segment lost 1 base and the J segment 12 bases; nucleotides outside the gene matches: 19. This CDR3 is 18 amino acids long. Germline V CDR1 and CDR2: LGHNA, YNFKEQ. CDR3 sequence: CASSQVGTGRVASRWQFF. The DNA of the CDR3 is TGTGCCAGCAGCCAAGTTGGGACAGGGCGAGTAGCGTCCCGATGGCAGTTCTTC.

The chain uses TRBV9 and TRBJ2-1; TRBD1 agrees at 7 bases. V trimming: 4 bases; J trimming: 7 bases; junction bases outside the gene matches: 11. Germline V lookup: CDR1 SGDLS, CDR2 YYNGEE. The CDR3 is made up of 15 amino acids. CDR3 bases: TGTGCCAGCAGCCTGGGACAGAACCCGGGAAATGAGCAGTTCTTC. It translates to CASSLGQNPGNEQFF.

The chain couples TRBV5-4 to TRBJ1-5; D may be TRBD1 (6 bases). Germline CDR1 is SGHNT and CDR2 is YYREEE (reference sequence). CDR3 length: 15 amino acids. V lost 3 bases, J lost 5 bases, and 15 bases lay in between. CDR3 residues: CASSSGGGRDQPQHF. Written as DNA, the CDR3 is TGTGCCAGCAGCTCCGGGGGGGGCCGAGATCAGCCCCAGCATTTT.

This clone came up a few times. The chain combines TRBV19 with TRBJ2-7; 12 nucleotides line up with TRBD1. The CDR3 runs 13 residues. Germline CDR1 LNHDA, CDR2 SQIVND (reference sequence). The CDR3 nucleotides read TGTGCTTCTAGGGGACAGGGGGCTCGCGAGCAGTACTTC. Protein product: CASRGQGAREQYF. The whole variable domain, filled in from reference TRBV19 and TRBJ2-7, reads DGGITQSPKYLFRKEGQNVTLSCEQNLNHDAMYWYRQDPGQGLRLIYYSQIVNDFQKGDIAEGYSVSREKKESFPLTVTSAQKNPTAFYLCASRGQGAREQYFGPGTRLTVT.